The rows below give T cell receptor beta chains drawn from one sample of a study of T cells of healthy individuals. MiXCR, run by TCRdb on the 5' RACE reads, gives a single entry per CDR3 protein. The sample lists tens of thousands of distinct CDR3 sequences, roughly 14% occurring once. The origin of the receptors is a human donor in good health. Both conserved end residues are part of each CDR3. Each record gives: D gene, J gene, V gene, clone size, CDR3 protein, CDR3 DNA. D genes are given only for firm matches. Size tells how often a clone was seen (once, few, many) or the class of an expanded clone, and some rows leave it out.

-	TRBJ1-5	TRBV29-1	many	CSVEEGRGQPQHF	TGCAGCGTTGAAGAGGGCCGGGGGCAGCCCCAGCATTTT
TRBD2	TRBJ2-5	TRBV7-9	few	CASSLDLAEQETQYF	TGTGCCAGCAGCTTAGACCTAGCGGAGCAAGAGACCCAGTACTTC
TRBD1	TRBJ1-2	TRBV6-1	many	CASSDYGQGKGYTF	TGTGCCAGCAGTGACTACGGACAGGGGAAAGGCTACACCTTC
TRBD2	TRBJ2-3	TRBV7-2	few	CASSSSGGADTQYF	TGTGCCAGCAGCTCTAGCGGGGGGGCGGATACGCAGTATTTT
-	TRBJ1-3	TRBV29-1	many	CSVSQTASGNTIYF	TGCAGCGTCTCTCAGACTGCCTCTGGAAACACCATATATTTT
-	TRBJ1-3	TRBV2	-	CASTPTGNGNTIYF	TGTGCCAGCACCCCAACAGGGAACGGAAACACCATATATTTT
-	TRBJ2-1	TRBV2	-	CASSEERAAYNEQFF	TGTGCCAGCAGTGAAGAGCGAGCGGCATACAATGAGCAGTTCTTC
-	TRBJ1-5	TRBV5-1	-	CASSLDGINQPQHF	TGCGCCAGCAGCTTGGATGGGATCAATCAGCCCCAGCATTTT
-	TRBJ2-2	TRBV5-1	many	CASSLSWANTGELFF	TGCGCCAGCAGCTTGTCATGGGCCAACACCGGGGAGCTGTTTTTT
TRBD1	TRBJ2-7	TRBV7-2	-	CASSPNRRGLDEQYF	TGTGCCAGCAGCCCGAACCGAAGGGGGCTAGACGAGCAGTACTTC
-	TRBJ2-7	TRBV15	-	CATSRDIEVTYEQYF	TGTGCCACCAGCAGAGATATCGAGGTCACCTACGAGCAGTACTTC
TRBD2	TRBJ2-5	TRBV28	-	CASSTLAGAIQETQYF	TGTGCCAGCAGTACCTTAGCGGGGGCTATCCAAGAGACCCAGTACTTC
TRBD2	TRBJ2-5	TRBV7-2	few	CASSPGLVQETQYF	TGTGCCAGCAGCCCGGGACTAGTCCAAGAGACCCAGTACTTC
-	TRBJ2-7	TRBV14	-	CASSLPGTRYEQYF	TGTGCCAGCAGCCTTCCCGGGACCCGATACGAGCAGTACTTC
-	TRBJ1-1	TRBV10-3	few	CAISELTGNTEAFF	TGTGCCATCAGTGAGCTTACAGGGAACACTGAAGCTTTCTTT
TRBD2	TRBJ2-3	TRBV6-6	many	CASSYSNLGLATPGDTQYF	TGTGCCAGCAGTTACTCAAACTTGGGACTAGCGACCCCTGGGGATACGCAGTATTTT
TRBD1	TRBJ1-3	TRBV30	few	CACTDRGTSGNTIYF	TGTGCCTGTACGGACAGGGGAACCTCTGGAAACACCATATATTTT
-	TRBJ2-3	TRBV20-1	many	CSVDGDTDTQYF	TGCAGTGTAGACGGGGACACAGATACGCAGTATTTT
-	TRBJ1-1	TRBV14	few	CASSVDGWGTEAFF	TGTGCCAGCAGCGTAGACGGGTGGGGCACTGAAGCTTTCTTT
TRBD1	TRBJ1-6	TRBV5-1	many	CASSLAGRQGTSPLHF	TGCGCCAGCAGCTTGGCCGGGAGACAGGGGACCTCACCCCTCCACTTT
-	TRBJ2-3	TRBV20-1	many	CSARENSDTQYF	TGCAGTGCTAGAGAAAATTCAGATACGCAGTATTTT
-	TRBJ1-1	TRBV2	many	CASSGGDAEAFF	TGTGCCAGCAGTGGGGGGGACGCTGAAGCTTTCTTT
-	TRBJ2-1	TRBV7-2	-	CASSLAPNEQFF	TGTGCCAGCAGCTTAGCCCCCAATGAGCAGTTCTTC
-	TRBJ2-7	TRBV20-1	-	CSASHRDRGYEQYF	TGCAGTGCTAGTCACAGGGATCGCGGTTACGAGCAGTACTTC
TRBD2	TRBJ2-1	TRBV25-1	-	CASRTSGRVEQFF	TGTGCCAGCAGAACTAGCGGGAGGGTTGAGCAGTTCTTC
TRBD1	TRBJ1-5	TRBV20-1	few	CSARGDGQGYQPQHF	TGCAGTGCTAGAGGGGACGGACAGGGGTATCAGCCCCAGCATTTT
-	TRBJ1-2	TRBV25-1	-	CASSGEGWEGGYTF	TGTGCCAGCAGTGGGGAGGGTTGGGAGGGCGGCTACACCTTC
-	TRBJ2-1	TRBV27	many	CASRLMGVPSSYNEQFF	TGTGCCAGCAGGCTCATGGGGGTTCCCAGCTCCTACAATGAGCAGTTCTTC
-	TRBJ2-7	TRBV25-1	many	CATSGAFTYEQYF	TGTGCCACCTCGGGAGCCTTTACCTACGAGCAGTACTTC
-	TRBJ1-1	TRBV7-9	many	CASSIARGYTEAFF	TGTGCCAGCAGCATCGCCAGGGGTTACACTGAAGCTTTCTTT
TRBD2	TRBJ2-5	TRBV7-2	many	CASSLGTSGSGYQETQYF	TGTGCCAGCAGCTTGGGGACTAGCGGGAGCGGGTACCAAGAGACCCAGTACTTC
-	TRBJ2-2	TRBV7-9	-	CASSSGSANTGELFF	TGTGCCAGCAGCTCCGGATCCGCGAACACCGGGGAGCTGTTTTTT
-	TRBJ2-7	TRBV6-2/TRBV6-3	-	CASSYSEEGGSEQYF	TGTGCCAGCAGTTACTCGGAGGAAGGAGGGTCCGAGCAGTACTTC
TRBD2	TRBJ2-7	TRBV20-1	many	CSARDMGGRTYEQYF	TGCAGTGCTAGAGATATGGGAGGGAGGACGTACGAGCAGTACTTC
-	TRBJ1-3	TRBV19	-	CASSIPSSGNTIYF	TGTGCCAGTAGTATACCTTCCTCTGGAAACACCATATATTTT
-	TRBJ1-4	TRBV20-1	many	CSANHRGRRNEKLFF	TGCAGTGCCAATCATAGGGGACGGCGGAATGAAAAACTGTTTTTT
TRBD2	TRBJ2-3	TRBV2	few	CASRIAGGPDTQYF	TGTGCCAGCAGGATAGCGGGAGGGCCAGATACGCAGTATTTT
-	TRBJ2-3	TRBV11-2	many	CASSLGRISTDTQYF	TGTGCCAGCAGCTTAGGACGGATTTCCACAGATACGCAGTATTTT
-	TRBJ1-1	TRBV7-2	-	CASSHHRVAFF	TGTGCCAGCAGCCACCACAGGGTGGCTTTCTTT
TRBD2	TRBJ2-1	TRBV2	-	CASSDLLYSSGGYNEQFF	TGTGCCAGCAGCGATCTCTTGTACTCTAGCGGGGGCTACAATGAGCAGTTCTTC
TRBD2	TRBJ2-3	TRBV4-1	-	CASSQDHLSGLAGGTDTQYF	TGCGCCAGCAGCCAAGATCACCTCTCTGGACTAGCGGGGGGCACAGATACGCAGTATTTT
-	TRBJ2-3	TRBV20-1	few	CSARDPNGGTDTQYF	TGCAGTGCTAGGGACCCGAACGGGGGCACAGATACGCAGTATTTT
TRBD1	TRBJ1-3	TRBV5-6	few	CASSWTGAGGNTIYF	TGTGCCAGCAGCTGGACAGGGGCCGGAGGAAACACCATATATTTT
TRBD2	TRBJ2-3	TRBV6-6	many	CASRGGLAGGSGTDTQYF	TGTGCCAGCAGGGGGGGACTAGCGGGGGGTTCAGGCACAGATACGCAGTATTTT
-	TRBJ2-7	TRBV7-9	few	CASSGGGRYEQYF	TGTGCCAGCAGCGGTGGAGGGCGTTACGAGCAGTACTTC
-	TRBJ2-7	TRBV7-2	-	CASGSGSYEQYF	TGTGCCAGCGGGAGCGGCTCCTACGAGCAGTACTTC
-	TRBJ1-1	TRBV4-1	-	CASSQSQGRENTEAFF	TGCGCCAGCAGCCAAAGCCAAGGCAGGGAGAACACTGAAGCTTTCTTT
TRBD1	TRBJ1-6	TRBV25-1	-	CASSATGGASPLHF	TGTGCCAGCAGCGCAACAGGGGGTGCTTCACCCCTCCACTTT
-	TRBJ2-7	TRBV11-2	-	CASSLADFPYEQYF	TGTGCCAGCAGCTTAGCAGATTTTCCCTACGAGCAGTACTTC
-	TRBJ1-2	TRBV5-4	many	CASSLPTGTDGYTF	TGTGCCAGCAGCTTGCCCACAGGGACGGACGGCTACACCTTC
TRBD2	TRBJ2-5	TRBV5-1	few	CASSSQVGASGTEETQYF	TGCGCCAGCAGCTCCCAAGTCGGGGCTAGCGGGACCGAAGAGACCCAGTACTTC
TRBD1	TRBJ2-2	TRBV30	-	CAWSVPRTGGGTGELFF	TGTGCCTGGAGTGTACCCCGGACAGGGGGTGGGACCGGGGAGCTGTTTTTT
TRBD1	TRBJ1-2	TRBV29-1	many	CSVAGQGAGGYTF	TGCAGCGTTGCAGGACAGGGAGCTGGTGGCTACACCTTC